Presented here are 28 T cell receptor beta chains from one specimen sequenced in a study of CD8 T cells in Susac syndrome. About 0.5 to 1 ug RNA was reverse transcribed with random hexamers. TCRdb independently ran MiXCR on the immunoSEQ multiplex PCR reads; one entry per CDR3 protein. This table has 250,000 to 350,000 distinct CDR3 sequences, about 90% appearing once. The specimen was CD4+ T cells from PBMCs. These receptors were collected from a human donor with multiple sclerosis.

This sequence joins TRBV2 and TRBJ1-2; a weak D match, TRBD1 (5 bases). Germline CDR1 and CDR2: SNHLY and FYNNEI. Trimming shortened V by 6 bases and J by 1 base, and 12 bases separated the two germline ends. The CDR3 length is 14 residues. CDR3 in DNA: TGTGCCAGCAGAGCGGGACGGTATAACTATGGCTACACCTTC. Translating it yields CASRAGRYNYGYTF.

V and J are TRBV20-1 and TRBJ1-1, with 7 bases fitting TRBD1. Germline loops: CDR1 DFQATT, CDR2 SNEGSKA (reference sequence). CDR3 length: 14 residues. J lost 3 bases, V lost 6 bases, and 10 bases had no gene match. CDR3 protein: CSARRIDRDTEAFF. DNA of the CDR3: TGCAGTGCCCGCCGAATCGACAGGGACACTGAAGCTTTCTTT.

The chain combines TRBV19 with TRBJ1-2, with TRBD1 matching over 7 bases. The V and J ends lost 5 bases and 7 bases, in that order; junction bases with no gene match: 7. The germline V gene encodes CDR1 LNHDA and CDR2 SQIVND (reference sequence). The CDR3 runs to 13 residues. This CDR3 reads CASSGQGGSGYTF. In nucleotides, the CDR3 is TGTGCCAGTAGTGGGCAGGGGGGATCTGGCTACACCTTC.

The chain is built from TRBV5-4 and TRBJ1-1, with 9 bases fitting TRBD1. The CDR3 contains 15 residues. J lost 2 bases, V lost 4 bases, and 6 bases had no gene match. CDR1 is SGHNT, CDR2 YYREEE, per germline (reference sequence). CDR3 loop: CASSPNRGRNTEAFF. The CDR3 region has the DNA TGTGCCAGCAGCCCGAACAGGGGGCGAAACACTGAAGCTTTCTTT. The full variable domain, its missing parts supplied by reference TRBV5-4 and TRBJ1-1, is ETGVTQSPTHLIKTRGQQVTLRCSSQSGHNTVSWYQQALGQGPQFIFQYYREEENGRGNFPPRFSGLQFPNYSSELNVNALELDDSALYLCASSPNRGRNTEAFFGQGTRLTVV.

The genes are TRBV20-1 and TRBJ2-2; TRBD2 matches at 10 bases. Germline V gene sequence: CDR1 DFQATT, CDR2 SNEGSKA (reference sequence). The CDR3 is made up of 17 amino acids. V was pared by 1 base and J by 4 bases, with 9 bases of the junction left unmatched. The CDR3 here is CSARGSGRARSTGELFF. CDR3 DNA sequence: TGCAGTGCTAGAGGGAGCGGGAGGGCGCGGAGCACCGGGGAGCTGTTTTTT.

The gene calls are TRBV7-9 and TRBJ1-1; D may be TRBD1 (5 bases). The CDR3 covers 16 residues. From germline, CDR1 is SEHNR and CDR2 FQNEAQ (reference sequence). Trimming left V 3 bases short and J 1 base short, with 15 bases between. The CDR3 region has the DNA TGTGCCAGCAGCTTTCTCGCCTCAGGGAGGAACACTGAAGCTTTCTTT. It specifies CASSFLASGRNTEAFF.

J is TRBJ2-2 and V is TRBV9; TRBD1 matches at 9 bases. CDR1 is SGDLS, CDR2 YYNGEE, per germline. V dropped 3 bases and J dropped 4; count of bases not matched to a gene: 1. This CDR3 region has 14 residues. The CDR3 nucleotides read TGTGCCAGCAGCGGACAGGGGGGCACCGGGGAGCTGTTTTTT. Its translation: CASSGQGGTGELFF.

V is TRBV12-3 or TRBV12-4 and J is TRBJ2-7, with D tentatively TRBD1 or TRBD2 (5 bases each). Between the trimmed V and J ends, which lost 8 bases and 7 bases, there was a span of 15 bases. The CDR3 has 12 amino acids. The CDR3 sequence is CASSRLAGEQYF. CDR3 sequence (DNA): TGTGCCAGCTCCAGGCTAGCAGGGGAGCAGTACTTC.

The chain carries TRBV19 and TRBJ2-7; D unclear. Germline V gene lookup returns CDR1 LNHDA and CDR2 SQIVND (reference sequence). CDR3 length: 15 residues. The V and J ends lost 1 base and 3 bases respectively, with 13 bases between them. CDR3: CASSIAHGVLYEQYF. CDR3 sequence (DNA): TGTGCCAGTAGTATAGCCCACGGAGTCCTCTACGAGCAGTACTTC.

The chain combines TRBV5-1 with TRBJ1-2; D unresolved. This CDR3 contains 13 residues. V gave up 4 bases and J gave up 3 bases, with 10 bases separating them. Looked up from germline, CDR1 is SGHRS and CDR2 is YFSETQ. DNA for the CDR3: TGCGCCAGCAGCCCGGACGGCGACTATGGCTACACCTTC. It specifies CASSPDGDYGYTF.

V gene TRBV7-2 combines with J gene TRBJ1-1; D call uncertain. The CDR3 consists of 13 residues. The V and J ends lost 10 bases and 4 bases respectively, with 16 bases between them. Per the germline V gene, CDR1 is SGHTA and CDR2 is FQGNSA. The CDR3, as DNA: TGTGCCACCGCCCCGGGGTGGGGCACTGAAGCTTTCTTT. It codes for CATAPGWGTEAFF.

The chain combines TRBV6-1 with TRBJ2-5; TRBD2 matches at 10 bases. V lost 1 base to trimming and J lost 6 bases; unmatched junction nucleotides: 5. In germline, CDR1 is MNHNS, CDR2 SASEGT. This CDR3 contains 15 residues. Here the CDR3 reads CASSEESGGAQTQYF. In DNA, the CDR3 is TGTGCCAGCAGTGAAGAGAGCGGGGGGGCCCAGACCCAGTACTTC.

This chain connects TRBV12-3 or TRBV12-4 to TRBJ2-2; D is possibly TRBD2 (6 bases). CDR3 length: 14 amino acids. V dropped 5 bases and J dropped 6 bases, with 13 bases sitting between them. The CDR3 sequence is CASSPNSGAGELFF. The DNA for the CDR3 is TGTGCCAGCAGTCCCAACTCGGGGGCCGGGGAGCTGTTTTTT.

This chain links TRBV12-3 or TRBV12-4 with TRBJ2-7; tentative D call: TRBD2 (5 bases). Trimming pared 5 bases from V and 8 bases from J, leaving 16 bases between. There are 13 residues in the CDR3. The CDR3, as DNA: TGTGCCAGCAGTGCGCGAACCGGGGAGAAGCAGTACTTC. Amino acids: CASSARTGEKQYF.

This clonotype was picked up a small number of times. The CDR3 is CASSQDSLRDSTYEQYF. In DNA form, the CDR3 reads TGCGCCAGCAGCCAAGACAGCTTGCGGGACAGTACCTACGAGCAGTACTTC. V usage is TRBV4-1 and J usage is TRBJ2-7; D is perhaps TRBD1 (7 bases). The CDR3 totals 17 residues. Germline CDR1 and CDR2: MGHRA and YSYEKL. V was clipped by 0 bases and J by 2 bases, with 17 bases between them.

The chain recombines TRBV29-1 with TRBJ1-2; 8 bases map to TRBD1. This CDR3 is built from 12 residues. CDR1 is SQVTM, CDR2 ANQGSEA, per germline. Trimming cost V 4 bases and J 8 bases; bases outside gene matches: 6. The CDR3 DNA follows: TGCAGCGTTGTCCAGGGGGCTGGGGGCTACACCTTC. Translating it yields CSVVQGAGGYTF. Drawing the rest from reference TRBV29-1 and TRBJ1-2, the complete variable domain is SAVISQKPSRDICQRGTSLTIQCQVDSQVTMMFWYRQQPGQSLTLIATANQGSEATYESGFVIDKFPISRPNLTFSTLTVSNMSPEDSSIYLCSVVQGAGGYTFGSGTRLTVV.

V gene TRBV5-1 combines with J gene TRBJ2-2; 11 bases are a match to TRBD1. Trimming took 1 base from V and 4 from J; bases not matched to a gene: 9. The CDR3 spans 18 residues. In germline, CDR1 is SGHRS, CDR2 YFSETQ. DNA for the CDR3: TGCGCCAGCAGCTTGCGTCCCCAGGGACAGGGGGTCACCGGGGAGCTGTTTTTT. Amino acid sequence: CASSLRPQGQGVTGELFF.

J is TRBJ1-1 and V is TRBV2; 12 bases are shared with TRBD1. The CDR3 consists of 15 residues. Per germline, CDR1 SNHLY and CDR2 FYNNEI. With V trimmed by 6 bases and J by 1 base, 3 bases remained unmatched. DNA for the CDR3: TGTGCCAGCAGGGGGACAGGGGGCGGGAACACTGAAGCTTTCTTT. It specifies CASRGTGGGNTEAFF.

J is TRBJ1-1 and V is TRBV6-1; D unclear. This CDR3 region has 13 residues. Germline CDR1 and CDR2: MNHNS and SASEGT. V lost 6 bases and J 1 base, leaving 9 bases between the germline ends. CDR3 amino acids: CASSLTPNTEAFF. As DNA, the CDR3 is TGTGCCAGCAGCCTAACACCGAACACTGAAGCTTTCTTT.

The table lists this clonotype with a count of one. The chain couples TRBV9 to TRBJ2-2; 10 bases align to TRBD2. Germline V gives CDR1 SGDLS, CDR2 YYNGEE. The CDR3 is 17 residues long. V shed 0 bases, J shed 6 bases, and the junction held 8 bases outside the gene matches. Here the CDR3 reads CASSVGLAGVKAGELFF. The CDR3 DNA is TGTGCCAGCAGCGTAGGCCTAGCGGGAGTAAAGGCCGGGGAGCTGTTTTTT.

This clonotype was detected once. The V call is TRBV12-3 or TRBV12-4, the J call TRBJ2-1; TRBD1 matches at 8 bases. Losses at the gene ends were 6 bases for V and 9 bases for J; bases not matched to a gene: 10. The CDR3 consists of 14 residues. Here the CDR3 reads CASSVTGGRGEQFF. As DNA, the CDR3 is TGTGCCAGCAGCGTTACAGGGGGGAGAGGTGAGCAGTTCTTC.

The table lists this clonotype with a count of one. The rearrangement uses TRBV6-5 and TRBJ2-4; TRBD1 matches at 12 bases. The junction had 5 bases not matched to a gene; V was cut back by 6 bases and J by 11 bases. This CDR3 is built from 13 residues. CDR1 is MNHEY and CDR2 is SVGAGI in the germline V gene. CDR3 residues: CASSRGQGAVQYF. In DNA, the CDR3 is TGTGCCAGCAGCCGGGGACAGGGGGCGGTTCAGTACTTC.

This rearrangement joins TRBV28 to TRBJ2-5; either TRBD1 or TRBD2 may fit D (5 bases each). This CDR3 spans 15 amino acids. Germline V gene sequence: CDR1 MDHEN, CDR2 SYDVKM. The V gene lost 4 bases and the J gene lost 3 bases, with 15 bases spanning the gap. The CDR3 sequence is CASSWQGVRKETQYF. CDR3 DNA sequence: TGTGCCAGCAGTTGGCAGGGAGTCCGCAAAGAGACCCAGTACTTC.

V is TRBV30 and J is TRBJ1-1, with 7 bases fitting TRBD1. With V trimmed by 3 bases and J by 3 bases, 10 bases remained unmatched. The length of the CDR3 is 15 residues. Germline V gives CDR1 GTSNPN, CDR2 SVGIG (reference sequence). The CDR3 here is CAWRASGQRYTEAFF. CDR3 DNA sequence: TGTGCCTGGAGGGCGTCGGGACAGCGGTACACTGAAGCTTTCTTT.

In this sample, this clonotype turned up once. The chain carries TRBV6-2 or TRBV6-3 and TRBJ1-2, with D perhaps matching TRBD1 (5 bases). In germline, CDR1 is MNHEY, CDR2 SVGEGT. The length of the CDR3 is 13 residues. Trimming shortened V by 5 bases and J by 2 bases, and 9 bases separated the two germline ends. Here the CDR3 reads CASSRGNNYGYTF. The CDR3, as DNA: TGTGCCAGCAGTCGGGGGAACAACTATGGCTACACCTTC.

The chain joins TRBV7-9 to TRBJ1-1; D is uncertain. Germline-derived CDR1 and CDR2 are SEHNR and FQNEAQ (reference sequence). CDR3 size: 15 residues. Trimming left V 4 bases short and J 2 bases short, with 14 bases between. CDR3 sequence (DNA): TGTGCCAGCAGCTCGAGAGTTTGGAGAAACACTGAAGCTTTCTTT. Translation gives CASSSRVWRNTEAFF.

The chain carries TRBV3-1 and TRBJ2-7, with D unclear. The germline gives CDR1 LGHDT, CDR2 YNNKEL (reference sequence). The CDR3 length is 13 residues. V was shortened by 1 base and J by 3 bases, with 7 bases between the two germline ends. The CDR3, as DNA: TGTGCCAGCAGCCAAGTAGGTATCTACGAGCAGTACTTC. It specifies CASSQVGIYEQYF.

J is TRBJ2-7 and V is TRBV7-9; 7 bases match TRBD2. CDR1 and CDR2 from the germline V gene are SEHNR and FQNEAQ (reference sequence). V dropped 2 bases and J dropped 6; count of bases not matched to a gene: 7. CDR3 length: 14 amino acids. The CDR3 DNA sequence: TGTGCCAGCAGCTTAAGGGAGGGAAGAAGCGAGCAGTACTTC. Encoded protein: CASSLREGRSEQYF.